This note documents a single T cell receptor (beta chain) sequence. These data come from a study of technical replicates of blood from several donors. The CDR3 is 15 residues long. Germline values: CDR1 SGDLS, CDR2 YYNGEE. V shed 0 bases and J 6 bases; nucleotides not matched to a gene: 7. TCRdb's copy holds only in-frame clones and misses some; the assay was immunoSEQ multiplex PCR. The sample includes about 74,000 clones, about 81% of them seen just once. The sample taken for sequencing was PBMCs. This clonotype was sampled from a human donor in good health. Some clones in this sample may be carry-over from other donors' samples. This chain uses TRBV9 with TRBJ2-3; TRBD2 matches 7 bases. The CDR3 protein is CASSVEAGPVDTQYF. CDR3 nucleotides: TGTGCCAGCAGCGTAGAAGCGGGGCCAGTGGATACGCAGTATTTT.